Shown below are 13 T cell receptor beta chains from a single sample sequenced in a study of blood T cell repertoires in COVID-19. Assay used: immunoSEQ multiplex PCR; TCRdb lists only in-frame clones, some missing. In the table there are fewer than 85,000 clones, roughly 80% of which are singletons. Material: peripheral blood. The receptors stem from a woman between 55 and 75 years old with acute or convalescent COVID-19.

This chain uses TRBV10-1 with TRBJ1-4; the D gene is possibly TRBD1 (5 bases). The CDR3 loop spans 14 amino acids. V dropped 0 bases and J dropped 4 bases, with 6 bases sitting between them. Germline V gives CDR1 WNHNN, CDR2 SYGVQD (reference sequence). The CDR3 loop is CASSESTVNEKLFF. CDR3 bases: TGCGCCAGCAGTGAGTCGACAGTTAATGAAAAACTGTTTTTT.

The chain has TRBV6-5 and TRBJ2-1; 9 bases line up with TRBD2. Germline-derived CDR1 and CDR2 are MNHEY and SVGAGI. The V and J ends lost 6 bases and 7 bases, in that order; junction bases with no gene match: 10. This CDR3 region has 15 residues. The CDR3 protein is CASRTAGGLLNEQFF. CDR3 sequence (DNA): TGTGCCAGCAGAACCGCGGGGGGGCTTTTGAATGAGCAGTTCTTC.

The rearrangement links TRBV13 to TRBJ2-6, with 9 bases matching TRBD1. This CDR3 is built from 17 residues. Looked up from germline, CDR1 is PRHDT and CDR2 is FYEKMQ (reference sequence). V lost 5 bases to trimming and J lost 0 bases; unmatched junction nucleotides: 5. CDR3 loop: CASSEGQGISGANVLTF. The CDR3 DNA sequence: TGTGCCAGCAGCGAGGGACAGGGAATCTCTGGGGCCAACGTCCTGACTTTC.

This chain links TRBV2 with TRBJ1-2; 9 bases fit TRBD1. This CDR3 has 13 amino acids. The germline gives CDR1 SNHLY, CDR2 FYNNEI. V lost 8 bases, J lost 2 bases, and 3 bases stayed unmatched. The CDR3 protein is CASGDRVNYGYTF. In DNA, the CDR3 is TGTGCCAGCGGGGACAGGGTCAACTATGGCTACACCTTC.

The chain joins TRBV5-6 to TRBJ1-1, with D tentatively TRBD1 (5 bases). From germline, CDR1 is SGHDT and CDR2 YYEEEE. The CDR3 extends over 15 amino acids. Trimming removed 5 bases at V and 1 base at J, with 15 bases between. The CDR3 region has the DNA TGTGCCAGCAGGCTTAGACAGAGCCCGAACACTGAAGCTTTCTTT. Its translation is CASRLRQSPNTEAFF.

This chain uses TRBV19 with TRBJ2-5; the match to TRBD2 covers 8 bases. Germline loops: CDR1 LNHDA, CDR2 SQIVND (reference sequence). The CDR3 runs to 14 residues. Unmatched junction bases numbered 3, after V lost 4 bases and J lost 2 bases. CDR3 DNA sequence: TGTGCCAGTAGTAGCGGGGGGCTGCAAGAGACCCAGTACTTC. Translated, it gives CASSSGGLQETQYF.

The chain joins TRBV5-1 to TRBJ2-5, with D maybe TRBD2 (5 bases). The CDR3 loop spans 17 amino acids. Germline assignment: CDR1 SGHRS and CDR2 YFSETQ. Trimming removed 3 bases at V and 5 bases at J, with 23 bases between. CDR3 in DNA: TGCGCCAGCAGCTCGGCAACCGGCCAAGCCCGCGGGGAGACCCAGTACTTC. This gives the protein CASSSATGQARGETQYF.

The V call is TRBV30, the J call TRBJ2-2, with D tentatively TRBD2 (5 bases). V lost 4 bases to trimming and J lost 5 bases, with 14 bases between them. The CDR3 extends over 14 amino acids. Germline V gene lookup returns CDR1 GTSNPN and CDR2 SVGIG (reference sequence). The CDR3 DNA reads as TGTGCCTGGAAATACCCTAGCCAAACCGGGGAGCTGTTTTTT. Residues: CAWKYPSQTGELFF.

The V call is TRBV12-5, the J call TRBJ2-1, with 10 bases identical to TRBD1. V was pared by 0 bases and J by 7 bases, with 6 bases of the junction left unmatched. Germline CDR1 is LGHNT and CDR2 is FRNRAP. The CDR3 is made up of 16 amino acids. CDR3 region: CASGLVWGQGMNEQFF. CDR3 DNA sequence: TGTGCTAGTGGTTTGGTCTGGGGACAGGGGATGAATGAGCAGTTCTTC. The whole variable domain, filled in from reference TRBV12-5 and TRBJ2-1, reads DARVTQTPRHKVTEMGQEVTMRCQPILGHNTVFWYRQTMMQGLELLAYFRNRAPLDDSGMPKDRFSAEMPDATLATLKIQPSEPRDSAVYFCASGLVWGQGMNEQFFGPGTRLTVL.

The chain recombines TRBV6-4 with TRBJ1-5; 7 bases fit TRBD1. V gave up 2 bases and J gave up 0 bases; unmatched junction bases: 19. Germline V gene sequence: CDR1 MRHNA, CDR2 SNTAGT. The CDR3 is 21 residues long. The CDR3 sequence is CASSDHRGQTGMRASNQPQHF. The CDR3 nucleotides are TGTGCCAGCAGTGACCACAGGGGACAGACCGGTATGAGGGCTAGCAATCAGCCCCAGCATTTT.

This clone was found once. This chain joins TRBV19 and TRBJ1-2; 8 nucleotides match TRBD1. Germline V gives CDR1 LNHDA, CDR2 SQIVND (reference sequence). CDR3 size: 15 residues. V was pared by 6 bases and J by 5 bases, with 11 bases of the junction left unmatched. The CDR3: CASSPGTGPRYGYTF. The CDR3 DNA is TGTGCCAGTAGCCCCGGGACAGGCCCCAGGTATGGCTACACCTTC. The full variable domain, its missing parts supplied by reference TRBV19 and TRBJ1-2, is DGGITQSPKYLFRKEGQNVTLSCEQNLNHDAMYWYRQDPGQGLRLIYYSQIVNDFQKGDIAEGYSVSREKKESFPLTVTSAQKNPTAFYLCASSPGTGPRYGYTFGSGTRLTVV.

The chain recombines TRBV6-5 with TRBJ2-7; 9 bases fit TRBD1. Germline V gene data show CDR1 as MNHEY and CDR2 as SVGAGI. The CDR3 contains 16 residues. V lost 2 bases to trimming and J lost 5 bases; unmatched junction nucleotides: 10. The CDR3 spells CASSYLPRQGVHEQYF. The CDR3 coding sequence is TGTGCCAGCAGTTACCTCCCCCGACAGGGGGTCCACGAGCAGTACTTC.

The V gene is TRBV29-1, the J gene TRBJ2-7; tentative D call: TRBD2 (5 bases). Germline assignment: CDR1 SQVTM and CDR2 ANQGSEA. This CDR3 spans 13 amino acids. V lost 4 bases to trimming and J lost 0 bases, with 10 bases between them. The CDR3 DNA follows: TGCAGCGTTGGGGCCGGGAACTCCTACGAGCAGTACTTC. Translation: CSVGAGNSYEQYF.